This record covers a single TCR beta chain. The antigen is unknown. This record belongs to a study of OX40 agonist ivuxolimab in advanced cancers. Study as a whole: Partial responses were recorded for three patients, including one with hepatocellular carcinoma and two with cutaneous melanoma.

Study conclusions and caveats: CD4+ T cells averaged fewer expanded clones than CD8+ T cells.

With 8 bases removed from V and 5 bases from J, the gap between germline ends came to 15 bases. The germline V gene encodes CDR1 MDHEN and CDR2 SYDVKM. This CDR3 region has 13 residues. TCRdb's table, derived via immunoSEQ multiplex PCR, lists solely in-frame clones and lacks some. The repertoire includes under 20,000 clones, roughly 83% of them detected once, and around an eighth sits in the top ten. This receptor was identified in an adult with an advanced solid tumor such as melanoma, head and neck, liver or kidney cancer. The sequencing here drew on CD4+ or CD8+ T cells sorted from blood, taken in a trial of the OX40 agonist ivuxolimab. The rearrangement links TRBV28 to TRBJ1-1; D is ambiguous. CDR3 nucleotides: TGTGCCAGCTACAACCCACCGAGGACTGAAGCTTTCTTT. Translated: CASYNPPRTEAFF.